The next 3 T cell receptor beta chains were all read from a single sample in a study of Graves' ophthalmopathy and Graves' hyperthyroidism listed by TCRdb under 2018. Data came from an Illumina HiSeq 2000. For repertoire sequencing, the TCR beta CDR3 regions were amplified from RNA transcripts. A first-round RT-PCR used HTBI primers with the Qiagen OneStep RT-PCR kit, followed by a second-round multiplex PCR, size selection and purification. The raw public reads went through TCRdb reprocessing: fastp at Q25, MiXCR clone calling, in-frame beta chains kept. Rows are unified per CDR3 protein, each entry keeping the most common DNA and genes. The sample has about 740,000 distinct CDR3 sequences on record, 35% to 50% of them singletons. The ten largest clones add up to approximately 43% of the sample. The specimen was peripheral blood. The receptors were sampled from an adult man with Graves' ophthalmopathy.

V and J are TRBV4-1 and TRBJ1-5; tentatively, D is TRBD1 (5 bases). This CDR3 has 13 amino acids. Germline V gene lookup returns CDR1 MGHRA and CDR2 YSYEKL. V dropped 4 bases and J dropped 5 bases, with 9 bases sitting between them. The CDR3 loop reads CASSLQVDQPQHF. The CDR3 DNA reads TGCGCCAGCAGCCTACAGGTTGATCAGCCCCAGCATTTT.

In regard to this clonotype: A much more abundant neighbour one base away suggests this may be a read error. This chain connects TRBV7-9 to TRBJ1-2; 7 bases match TRBD1. CDR3 length: 11 amino acids. Germline V CDR1 and CDR2: SEHNR, FQNEAQ (reference sequence). The CDR3 nucleotides read TGTGCCGGCAGCGTCCGGGACAGACAACTCTTC. Translation gives CAGSVRDRQLF.

This chain connects TRBV6-1 to TRBJ2-5, with D unclear. CDR3 size: 9 residues. V lost 5 bases, J lost 10 bases, and 5 bases lay in between. Germline values: CDR1 MNHNS, CDR2 SASEGT. DNA of the CDR3: TGTGCCAGCAGTCGAGACCAGTACTTC. Residues: CASSRDQYF.